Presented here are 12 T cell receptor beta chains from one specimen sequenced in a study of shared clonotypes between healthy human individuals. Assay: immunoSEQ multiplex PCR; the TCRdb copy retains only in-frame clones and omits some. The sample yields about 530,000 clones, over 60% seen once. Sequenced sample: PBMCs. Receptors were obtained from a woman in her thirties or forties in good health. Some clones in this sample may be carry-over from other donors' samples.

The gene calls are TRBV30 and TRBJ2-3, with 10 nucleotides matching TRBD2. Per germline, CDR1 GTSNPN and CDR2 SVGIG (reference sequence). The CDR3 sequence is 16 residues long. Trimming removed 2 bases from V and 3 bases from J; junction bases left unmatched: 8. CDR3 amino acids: CAWSKGLAGATDTQYF. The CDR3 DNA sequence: TGTGCCTGGAGTAAGGGGCTAGCGGGAGCAACAGATACGCAGTATTTT.

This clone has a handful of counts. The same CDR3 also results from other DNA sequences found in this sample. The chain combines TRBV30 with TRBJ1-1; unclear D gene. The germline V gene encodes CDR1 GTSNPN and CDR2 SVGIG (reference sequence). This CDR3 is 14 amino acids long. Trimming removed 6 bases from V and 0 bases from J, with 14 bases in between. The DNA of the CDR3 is TGTGCCTGTTCCCCCAGGATTATGAACACTGAAGCTTTCTTT. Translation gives CACSPRIMNTEAFF.

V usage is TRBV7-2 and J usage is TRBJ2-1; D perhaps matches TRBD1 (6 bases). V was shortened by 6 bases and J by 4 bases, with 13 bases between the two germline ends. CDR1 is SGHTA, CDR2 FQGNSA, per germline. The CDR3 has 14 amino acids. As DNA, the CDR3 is TGTGCCAGCAGTGGAGACAGGAATTACAATGAGCAGTTCTTC. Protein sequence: CASSGDRNYNEQFF.

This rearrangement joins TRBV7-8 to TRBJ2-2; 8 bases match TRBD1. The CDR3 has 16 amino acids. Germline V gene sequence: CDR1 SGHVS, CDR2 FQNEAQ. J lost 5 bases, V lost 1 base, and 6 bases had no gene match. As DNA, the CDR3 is TGTGCCAGCAGCTTAGGGACAGGGATGTTAACCGGGGAGCTGTTTTTT. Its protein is CASSLGTGMLTGELFF.

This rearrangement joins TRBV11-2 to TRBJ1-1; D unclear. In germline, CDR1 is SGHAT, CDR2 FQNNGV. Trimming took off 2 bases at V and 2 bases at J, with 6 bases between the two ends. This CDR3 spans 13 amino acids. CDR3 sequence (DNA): TGTGCCAGCAGCTTATTCGCTAACACTGAAGCTTTCTTT. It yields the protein CASSLFANTEAFF. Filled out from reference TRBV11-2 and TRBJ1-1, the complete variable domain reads EAGVAQSPRYKIIEKRQSVAFWCNPISGHATLYWYQQILGQGPKLLIQFQNNGVVDDSQLPKDRFSAERLKGVDSTLKIQPAKLEDSAVYLCASSLFANTEAFFGQGTRLTVV.

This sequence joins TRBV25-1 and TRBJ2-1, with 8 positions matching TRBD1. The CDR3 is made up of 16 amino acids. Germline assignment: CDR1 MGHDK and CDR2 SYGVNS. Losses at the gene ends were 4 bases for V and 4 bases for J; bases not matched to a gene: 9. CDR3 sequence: CASSGITGTGYNEQFF. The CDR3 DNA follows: TGTGCCAGCAGTGGAATTACCGGGACAGGTTACAATGAGCAGTTCTTC.

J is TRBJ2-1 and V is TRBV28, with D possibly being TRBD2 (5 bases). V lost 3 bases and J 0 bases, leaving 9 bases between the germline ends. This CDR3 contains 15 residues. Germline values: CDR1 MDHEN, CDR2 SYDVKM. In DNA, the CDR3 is TGTGCCAGCAGTTTGAGGGATCGCTCCTACAATGAGCAGTTCTTC. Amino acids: CASSLRDRSYNEQFF.

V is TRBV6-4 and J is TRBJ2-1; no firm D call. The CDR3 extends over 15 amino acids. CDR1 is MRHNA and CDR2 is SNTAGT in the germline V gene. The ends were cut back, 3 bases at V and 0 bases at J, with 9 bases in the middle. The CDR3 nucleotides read TGTGCCAGCAGTGAACAGCCCAGCTCCTACAATGAGCAGTTCTTC. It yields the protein CASSEQPSSYNEQFF.

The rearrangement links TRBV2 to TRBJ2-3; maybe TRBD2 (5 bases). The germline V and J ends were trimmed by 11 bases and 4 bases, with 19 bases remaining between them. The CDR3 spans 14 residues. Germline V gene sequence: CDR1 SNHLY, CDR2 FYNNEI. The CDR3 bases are TGTGCCGTCGACGGGGTTGTCAGCGCAGATACGCAGTATTTT. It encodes CAVDGVVSADTQYF. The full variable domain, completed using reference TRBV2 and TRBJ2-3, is EPEVTQTPSHQVTQMGQEVILRCVPISNHLYFYWYRQILGQKVEFLVSFYNNEISEKSEIFDDQFSVERPDGSNFTLKIRSTKLEDSAMYFCAVDGVVSADTQYFGPGTRLTVL.

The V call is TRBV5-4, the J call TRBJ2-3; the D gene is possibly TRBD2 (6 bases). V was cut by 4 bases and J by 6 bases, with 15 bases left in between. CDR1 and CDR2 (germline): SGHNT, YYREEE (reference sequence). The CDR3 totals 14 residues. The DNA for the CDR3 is TGTGCCAGCAGCACGAGATCTGGGGGGGATACGCAGTATTTT. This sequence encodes CASSTRSGGDTQYF.

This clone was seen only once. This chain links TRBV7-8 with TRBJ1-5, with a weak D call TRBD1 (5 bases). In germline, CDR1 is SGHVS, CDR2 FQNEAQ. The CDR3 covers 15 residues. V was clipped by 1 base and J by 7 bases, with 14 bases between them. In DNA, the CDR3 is TGTGCCAGCAGCTTAGTAGGGACCCAGTGGCAGCCCCAGCATTTT. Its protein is CASSLVGTQWQPQHF. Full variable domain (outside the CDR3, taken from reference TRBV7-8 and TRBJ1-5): GAGVSQSPRYKVAKRGQDVALRCDPISGHVSLFWYQQALGQGPEFLTYFQNEAQLDKSGLPSDRFFAERPEGSVSTLKIQRTQQEDSAVYLCASSLVGTQWQPQHFGDGTRLSIL.

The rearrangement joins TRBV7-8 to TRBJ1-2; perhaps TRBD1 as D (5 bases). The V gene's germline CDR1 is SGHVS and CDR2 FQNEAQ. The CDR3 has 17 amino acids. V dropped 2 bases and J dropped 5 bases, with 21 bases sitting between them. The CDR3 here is CASSLTFDSYSEYGYTF. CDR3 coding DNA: TGTGCCAGCAGCTTAACTTTTGACAGCTACTCTGAGTATGGCTACACCTTC.